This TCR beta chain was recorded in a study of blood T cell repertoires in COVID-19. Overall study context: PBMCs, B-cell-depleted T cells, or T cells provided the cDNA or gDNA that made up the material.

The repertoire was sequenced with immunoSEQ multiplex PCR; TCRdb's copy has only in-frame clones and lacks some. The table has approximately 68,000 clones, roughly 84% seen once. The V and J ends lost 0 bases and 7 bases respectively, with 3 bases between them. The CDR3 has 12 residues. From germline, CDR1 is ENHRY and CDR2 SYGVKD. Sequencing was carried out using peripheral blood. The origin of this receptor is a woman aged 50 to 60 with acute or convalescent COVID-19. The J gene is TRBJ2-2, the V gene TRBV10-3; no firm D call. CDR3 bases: TGTGCCATCAGTGAGTCCATCGGGGAGCTGTTTTTT. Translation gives CAISESIGELFF.